Each of the 10 T cell receptor beta chains below was sequenced from the same sample in a study of cytomegalovirus exposure and HLA in healthy donors. The PCR used 60 Vbeta and 13 Jbeta primers. The table came from immunoSEQ multiplex PCR; TCRdb's copy has only in-frame clones and leaves some out. The top ten hold about 2.5% of the sample, which has about 82,000 clones, 80% to 90% seen once. Sequencing was done on a sample of PBMCs. The receptors were gathered from a man between 18 and 29 years old in good health and CMV-seronegative.

The chain joins TRBV11-2 to TRBJ2-1, with 10 bases that match TRBD1. With 6 bases clipped from V and 9 bases from J, the junction kept 5 bases outside the gene matches. Germline CDR1 reads SGHAT; CDR2 reads FQNNGV. CDR3 size: 13 residues. In DNA, the CDR3 is TGTGCCAGCAGTGGGACAGGGGTCCGTGAGCAGTTCTTC. It yields the protein CASSGTGVREQFF.

This clone was detected only a few times. This chain connects TRBV4-3 to TRBJ2-3; D perhaps matches TRBD2 (5 bases). The CDR3 is made up of 16 amino acids. Trimming removed 3 bases from V and 3 bases from J, with 16 bases in between. Germline CDR1 and CDR2: LGHNA and YSLEER. CDR3 region: CASSHDRAPGTDTQYF. In DNA, the CDR3 is TGCGCCAGCAGCCATGACCGGGCACCGGGGACAGATACGCAGTATTTT.

V usage is TRBV5-1 and J usage is TRBJ2-2; maybe TRBD2 (6 bases). Germline V CDR1 and CDR2: SGHRS, YFSETQ. Between the trimmed V and J ends, which lost 1 base and 6 bases, there was a span of 13 bases. This CDR3 region has 15 residues. The CDR3 DNA is TGCGCCAGCAGCTTGCGCCCGGGAGTCTCCGGGGAGCTGTTTTTT. This translates into CASSLRPGVSGELFF.

The chain recombines TRBV2 with TRBJ2-7; TRBD1 matches 11 bases. V trimming: 5 bases; J trimming: 2 bases; junction bases outside the gene matches: 8. This CDR3 spans 16 amino acids. The V gene's germline CDR1 is SNHLY and CDR2 FYNNEI. The CDR3 sequence is CASSRSGTGGTYEQYF. CDR3 nucleotide sequence: TGTGCCAGCAGTCGATCCGGGACAGGGGGTACCTACGAGCAGTACTTC.

For the CDR3, the DNA is TGTGCCAGCAGCTCTCTGGGGAGCTACGAGCAGTACTTC. It codes for CASSSLGSYEQYF. V and J are TRBV14 and TRBJ2-7, with a possible D match to TRBD2 (5 bases). The CDR3 sequence is 13 residues long. Germline V gene sequence: CDR1 SGHDN, CDR2 FVKESK. V lost 5 bases to trimming and J lost 3 bases, with 11 bases between them. The full variable domain, rest sourced from reference TRBV14 and TRBJ2-7, is EAGVTQFPSHSVIEKGQTVTLRCDPISGHDNLYWYRRVMGKEIKFLLHFVKESKQDESGMPNNRFLAERTGGTYSTLKVQPAELEDSGVYFCASSSLGSYEQYFGPGTRLTVT.

The chain is built from TRBV28 and TRBJ2-5; the D is unclear. TRBJ2-7 matches the DNA end more closely, so the J call is doubtful. Germline V CDR1 and CDR2: MDHEN, SYDVKM. This CDR3 has 11 residues. Here the CDR3 DNA reads TGTGCCAGCAGTGCCCAATACGAGCAGTACTTC. This gives the protein CASSAQYEQYF.

The chain carries TRBV28 and TRBJ2-1; 9 positions agree with TRBD1. The CDR3 length is 12 residues. Germline values: CDR1 MDHEN, CDR2 SYDVKM. The trim removed 6 bases at V and 15 bases at J, leaving 9 bases unmatched. The CDR3 coding sequence is TGTGCCAGCAGGAATAAACAGGGGGCTCTGTTCTTC. Translation gives CASRNKQGALFF.

V gene TRBV4-3 combines with J gene TRBJ2-7; possibly TRBD1 for D (6 bases). Germline V gene data show CDR1 as LGHNA and CDR2 as YSLEER. V was shortened by 0 bases and J by 3 bases, with 9 bases between the two germline ends. The CDR3 runs to 14 residues. CDR3 coding DNA: TGCGCCAGCAGCCAAGATCTACAGGGCTACGAGCAGTACTTC. It codes for CASSQDLQGYEQYF.

The chain has TRBV28 and TRBJ1-5; weak D call: TRBD1 (5 bases). The V end lost 7 bases, the J end lost 7 bases, and 17 bases lay between the germline ends. Germline V lookup: CDR1 MDHEN, CDR2 SYDVKM. There are 14 residues in the CDR3. CDR3 amino acids: CASILSGVRQPQHF. CDR3 coding DNA: TGTGCCAGCATATTATCGGGGGTACGGCAGCCCCAGCATTTT.

The V gene is TRBV19, the J gene TRBJ1-2; D uncertain. The CDR3 covers 14 residues. V dropped 7 bases and J dropped 2 bases, with 14 bases sitting between them. Germline CDR1 and CDR2: LNHDA and SQIVND (reference sequence). The CDR3 here is CASNSNRINYGYTF. The CDR3 coding sequence is TGTGCCAGTAATAGTAACAGAATCAACTATGGCTACACCTTC.